This T cell receptor (beta chain) was identified in a study of blood T cell repertoires in COVID-19. The CDR3 runs to 14 residues. Germline trimming cut 3 bases from V and 0 bases from J; bases unmatched to any gene: 0. Looked up from germline, CDR1 is MNHEY and CDR2 is SMNVEV (reference sequence). Some clones are missing from TCRdb's copy, which holds only in-frame ones; the method was immunoSEQ multiplex PCR. The sample contains around 210,000 clones, about 80% of which appear only once. This clonotype was sampled from a woman aged 80 or over with COVID-19, enrolled during active disease. Sequencing was done on a sample of peripheral blood. The chain couples TRBV27 to TRBJ1-2, with 8 bases fitting TRBD1. The CDR3 spells CASSFRGPNYGYTF. In nucleotides, the CDR3 is TGTGCCAGCAGTTTCAGGGGGCCTAACTATGGCTACACCTTC.